Shown below are 15 T cell receptor beta chains from a single sample sequenced in a study of regulatory T cells in long-lasting Graves disease. As for time point: newly diagnosed GD, antithyroid drugs for less than 3 months. The TCR library was prepared using RNA isolated from PBMCs. CDR3 regions were amplified by Arm-PCR using iRepertoire HTBI primers to build TCR beta libraries. Via MiXCR, TCRdb re-called the multiplex PCR reads, giving one row per CDR3 protein. The sample yields hundreds of thousands of distinct CDR3 sequences, roughly 17% seen once. These data were also reused for a study on T cells in Graves' hyperthyroidism and ophthalmopathy.

Sequences were derived from peripheral blood mononuclear cells (PBMCs), sampled at new diagnosis, from a patient treated with antithyroid drugs. These receptors were collected from a man aged 40-49 years with Graves disease.

The chain joins TRBV29-1 to TRBJ1-1, with D uncertain. Per the germline V gene, CDR1 is SQVTM and CDR2 is ANQGSEA. The CDR3 has 14 residues. The V and J ends lost 4 bases and 3 bases respectively, with 15 bases between them. CDR3 loop: CSVGPRIRDTEAFF. Here the CDR3 DNA reads TGCAGCGTTGGCCCCCGAATAAGGGACACTGAAGCTTTCTTT.

This clonotype occurred many times. The rearrangement joins TRBV20-1 to TRBJ1-5, with D unclear. V dropped 5 bases and J dropped 4 bases, with 12 bases sitting between them. The CDR3 runs 13 residues. The germline gives CDR1 DFQATT, CDR2 SNEGSKA (reference sequence). The CDR3 region is CSALRKQNQPQHF. DNA for the CDR3: TGCAGTGCTCTCAGAAAACAAAATCAGCCCCAGCATTTT.

About this clonotype: This sequence is one base from a far larger clone and is likely a read error. The conserved phenylalanine or tryptophan normally closing the CDR3 is absent here, so this likely arose from a read error. The DNA of the CDR3 is TGTGCCAGCAGTGAATATGGGGTATCTGAAGCTTTCTCT. It yields the protein CASSEYGVSEAFS. The chain recombines TRBV12-3 or TRBV12-4 with TRBJ1-1; D not certain. Trimming took off 5 bases at V and 6 bases at J, with 13 bases between the two ends. The CDR3 is 13 residues long.

This chain uses TRBV20-1 with TRBJ1-5; D remains unclear. Trimming pared 3 bases from V and 9 bases from J, leaving 21 bases between. The CDR3 spans 15 residues. Looked up from germline, CDR1 is DFQATT and CDR2 is SNEGSKA (reference sequence). Here the CDR3 DNA reads TGCAGTGCTAGCGGGGAGGGAGCGCCAAGTGCGCCCCAGCATTTT. As protein: CSASGEGAPSAPQHF.

This rearrangement joins TRBV3-1 to TRBJ1-3; D is possibly TRBD1 (6 bases). Germline V lookup: CDR1 LGHDT, CDR2 YNNKEL (reference sequence). V was trimmed by 8 bases and J by 1 base, leaving 15 bases between them. This CDR3 comprises 15 residues. The CDR3 reads CASAKGGLSGNTIYF. The DNA for the CDR3 is TGTGCCAGCGCAAAGGGGGGACTTTCTGGAAACACCATATATTTT.

The table lists this clonotype with a few counts. The chain combines TRBV10-3 with TRBJ1-2, with D hard to call. Trimming stripped 2 bases from V and 2 bases from J, with 6 bases between. CDR1 is ENHRY, CDR2 SYGVKD, per germline. This CDR3 has 13 residues. CDR3 loop: CAISEDLNYGYTF. DNA of the CDR3: TGTGCCATCAGTGAGGATTTGAACTATGGCTACACCTTC.

CDR3 sequence reads: CAISGLAGYNEQFF. The CDR3 DNA is TGTGCCATAAGCGGACTAGCGGGTTACAATGAGCAGTTCTTC. V is TRBV10-3 and J is TRBJ2-1, with 11 bases identical to TRBD2. Germline values: CDR1 ENHRY, CDR2 SYGVKD. Unmatched junction bases numbered 5, after V lost 9 bases and J lost 4 bases. The CDR3 runs to 14 residues.

This clonotype has just one count. The junction departs from germline at one end; a sequencing error may be responsible. The chain is built from TRBV7-8 and TRBJ2-3; TRBD2 matches at 8 bases. The V gene's germline CDR1 is SGHVS and CDR2 FQNEAQ. The length of the CDR3 is 11 residues. This chain's CDR3 is CASSQAQRGFF. The CDR3 region has the DNA TGTGCCAGCAGCCAGGCCCAGCGGGGGTTTTTT. Filled out from reference TRBV7-8 and TRBJ2-3, the complete variable domain reads GAGVSQSPRYKVAKRGQDVALRCDPISGHVSLFWYQQALGQGPEFLTYFQNEAQLDKSGLPSDRFFAERPEGSVSTLKIQRTQQEDSAVYLCASSQAQRGFFGPGTRLTVL.

Written as DNA, the CDR3 is TGCGCCAGCAGCAGGGGACTAGCGGGGGGGTCCACAGATACGCAGTATTTT. As protein: CASSRGLAGGSTDTQYF. V gene TRBV5-1 combines with J gene TRBJ2-3, with 16 positions matching TRBD2. The V gene end was trimmed by 4 bases and the J gene end by 2 bases; junction bases not matched to a gene: 4. CDR1 is SGHRS and CDR2 is YFSETQ in the germline V gene. The CDR3 totals 17 residues.

This clonotype came up many times. This chain joins TRBV29-1 and TRBJ2-5, with unresolved D. The CDR3 contains 14 residues. Trimming cost V 0 bases and J 4 bases, with 12 bases left between them. Germline V gene data show CDR1 as SQVTM and CDR2 as ANQGSEA. The CDR3 sequence is CSVEDPRLPETQYF. As DNA, the CDR3 is TGCAGCGTTGAAGATCCTCGACTCCCAGAGACCCAGTACTTC.

The chain carries TRBV5-1 and TRBJ1-4; weak D call: TRBD1 (6 bases). Deletions cut 2 bases from V and 8 bases from J, with 16 bases between. The CDR3 extends over 15 amino acids. Germline V gene data show CDR1 as SGHRS and CDR2 as YFSETQ. CDR3 bases: TGCGCCAGCAGCTTTTCGACAGGAAACGACGAAAAACTGTTTTTT. This sequence encodes CASSFSTGNDEKLFF. The complete variable domain, with remaining parts taken from reference TRBV5-1 and TRBJ1-4, reads KAGVTQTPRYLIKTRGQQVTLSCSPISGHRSVSWYQQTPGQGLQFLFEYFSETQRNKGNFPGRFSGRQFSNSRSEMNVSTLELGDSALYLCASSFSTGNDEKLFFGSGTQLSVL.

At least ten counts were recorded for this clonotype. The chain employs TRBV5-1 and TRBJ2-1; D unresolved. This CDR3 has 13 residues. V was pared by 4 bases and J by 12 bases, with 17 bases between. CDR1 is SGHRS and CDR2 is YFSETQ in the germline V gene. In DNA form, the CDR3 reads TGCGCCAGCAGCCAAGGTGATGGGGTGGGGCAGTTCTTC. It specifies CASSQGDGVGQFF.

This clonotype was detected ten times or more. The chain employs TRBV6-2 or TRBV6-3 and TRBJ1-1; TRBD1 matches at 11 bases. There are 13 residues in the CDR3. V dropped 8 bases and J dropped 4; count of bases not matched to a gene: 3. Germline loops: CDR1 MNHEY, CDR2 SVGEGT. This CDR3 is CASLDRGLTEAFF. CDR3 nucleotides: TGTGCCAGCTTGGACAGGGGGCTCACTGAAGCTTTCTTT.

The table lists this clonotype with many counts. V usage is TRBV9 and J usage is TRBJ2-1; 11 bases match TRBD2. Trimming cost V 4 bases and J 4 bases; bases outside gene matches: 4. CDR1 and CDR2 from the germline V gene are SGDLS and YYNGEE. This CDR3 comprises 15 residues. CDR3 sequence (DNA): TGTGCCAGCAGCACGACTAGCGGGGAATACAATGAGCAGTTCTTC. This sequence encodes CASSTTSGEYNEQFF.

This clonotype came up many times. The rearrangement joins TRBV2 to TRBJ2-7; TRBD1 might be the D (6 bases). V was cut by 3 bases and J by 5 bases, with 14 bases left in between. The V gene's germline CDR1 is SNHLY and CDR2 FYNNEI. The CDR3 sequence is 14 residues long. CDR3 sequence reads: CASSEVARGDEQYF. Here the CDR3 DNA reads TGTGCCAGCAGTGAGGTCGCCAGGGGAGACGAGCAGTACTTC. Full variable domain (remainder filled in from reference TRBV2 and TRBJ2-7): EPEVTQTPSHQVTQMGQEVILRCVPISNHLYFYWYRQILGQKVEFLVSFYNNEISEKSEIFDDQFSVERPDGSNFTLKIRSTKLEDSAMYFCASSEVARGDEQYFGPGTRLTVT.